This record concerns one TCR beta chain sequence. The antigen remains unidentified. V gave up 7 bases and J gave up 5 bases; unmatched junction bases: 5. Germline CDR1 reads LNHDA; CDR2 reads SQIVND (reference sequence). The CDR3 extends over 13 amino acids. This sample is part of a study of a mutant IDH1 vaccine in newly diagnosed glioma. For the study at large: Scheduled for weeks 1, 3, 5, 7, 11, 15, 19 and 23, eight vaccinations were given to patients. Males made up about 60% and females approximately 40% of treated patients, whose mean age was about 40 years.

Time point indicated: week 23, last vaccination. Doses consisted of 300 ug of mutant IDH1 20-mer peptide each, paired with topical imiquimod. Sequencing used immunoSEQ multiplex PCR; TCRdb keeps in-frame clones, though not all of them. The table has roughly 36,000 clones, roughly 88% seen once. V gene TRBV19 combines with J gene TRBJ2-5; 9 positions agree with TRBD2. The sequencing here drew on PBMCs, taken from a glioma patient whose treatment included an IDH1 peptide vaccine. The sequence was obtained from a man aged 40-49 years with glioma. CDR3 sequence: CASKPSGTETQYF. The CDR3 DNA follows: TGTGCCAGTAAGCCTAGCGGGACGGAGACCCAGTACTTC.